This T cell receptor beta chain is from a study of blood T cell repertoires in COVID-19. Libraries were prepared by immunoSEQ multiplex PCR; TCRdb keeps only in-frame clonotypes and omits some of them. The data hold about 250,000 clones, with around 86% observed a single time. This CDR3 contains 16 residues. Trimming removed 3 bases from V and 0 bases from J; junction bases left unmatched: 4. The germline gives CDR1 SGHRS, CDR2 YFSETQ. The sample was PBMCs or T cells enriched from blood (not recorded which). V and J are TRBV5-1 and TRBJ2-1; 9 bases are a match to TRBD2. This clonotype originated in a man younger than 35 who had recovered from COVID-19. The CDR3: CASSSWTSDSYNEQFF. CDR3 nucleotide sequence: TGCGCCAGCAGCTCGTGGACTAGCGACTCCTACAATGAGCAGTTCTTC.